This T cell receptor beta chain stems from a study of blood T cell repertoires in COVID-19. Study context: Samples came from the United States, Italy and Spain, spanning acute and convalescent COVID-19. Sources were T cells, B-cell-depleted T cells, or PBMCs; the material itself was cDNA or gDNA.

Under the authors' procedure: By means of reference gene primer amplification, nucleated cell counts were estimated. Repertoires were generated with immunoSEQ multiplex PCR, while TCRdb's copy carries only in-frame clones and drops some. The V and J calls and clone size are taken from that table; D and trimming were inferred from the DNA. The sample has 90,000 to 130,000 clones, about 80% seen once; the top ten hold 16%. Trimming took 5 bases from V and 1 from J; bases not matched to a gene: 6. This CDR3 has 15 amino acids. The V gene's germline CDR1 is SGHTA and CDR2 FQGNSA. This receptor was identified in a woman aged 80 or older with active or convalescent COVID-19. Input material: peripheral blood. This chain joins TRBV7-2 and TRBJ2-5, with TRBD1 matching over 8 bases. The CDR3 protein is CASSPRTGPQETQYF. The CDR3 DNA sequence: TGTGCCAGCAGCCCGAGGACAGGGCCCCAAGAGACCCAGTACTTC. The variable domain in full, completed from reference TRBV7-2 and TRBJ2-5, reads GAGVSQSPSNKVTEKGKDVELRCDPISGHTALYWYRQSLGQGLEFLIYFQGNSAPDKSGLPSDRFSAERTGGSVSTLTIQRTQQEDSAVYLCASSPRTGPQETQYFGPGTRLLVL.